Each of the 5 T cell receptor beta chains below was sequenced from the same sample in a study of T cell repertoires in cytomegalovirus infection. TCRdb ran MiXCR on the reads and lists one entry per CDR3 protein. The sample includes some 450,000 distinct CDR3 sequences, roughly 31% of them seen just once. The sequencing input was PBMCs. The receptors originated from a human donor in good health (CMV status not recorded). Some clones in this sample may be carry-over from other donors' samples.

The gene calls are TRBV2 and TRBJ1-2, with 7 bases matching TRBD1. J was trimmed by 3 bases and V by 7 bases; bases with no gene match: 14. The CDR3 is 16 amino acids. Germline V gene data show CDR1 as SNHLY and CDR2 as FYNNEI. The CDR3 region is CASTEEWGRGDYGYTF. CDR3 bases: TGTGCCAGCACCGAGGAGTGGGGCAGGGGGGACTATGGCTACACCTTC.

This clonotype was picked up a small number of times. The CDR3 DNA follows: TGTGCCAGCAGCTCGATTGCGGGGGGCACAGATACGCAGTATTTT. Translating gives CASSSIAGGTDTQYF. The chain combines TRBV7-9 with TRBJ2-3, with 7 bases identical to TRBD2. The germline CDR1 and CDR2 sequences are SEHNR and FQNEAQ (reference sequence). The CDR3 sequence is 15 residues long. Losses at the gene ends were 4 bases for V and 1 base for J; bases not matched to a gene: 5.

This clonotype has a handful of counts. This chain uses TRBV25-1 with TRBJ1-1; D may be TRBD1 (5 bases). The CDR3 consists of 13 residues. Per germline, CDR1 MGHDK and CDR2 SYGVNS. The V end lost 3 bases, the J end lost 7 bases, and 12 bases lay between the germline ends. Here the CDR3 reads CASSDPGRSEAFF. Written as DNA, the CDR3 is TGTGCCAGCAGTGACCCGGGACGTAGTGAAGCTTTCTTT. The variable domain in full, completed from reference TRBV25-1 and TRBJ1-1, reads EADIYQTPRYLVIGTGKKITLECSQTMGHDKMYWYQQDPGMELHLIHYSYGVNSTEKGDLSSESTVSRIRTEHFPLTLESARPSHTSQYLCASSDPGRSEAFFGQGTRLTVV.

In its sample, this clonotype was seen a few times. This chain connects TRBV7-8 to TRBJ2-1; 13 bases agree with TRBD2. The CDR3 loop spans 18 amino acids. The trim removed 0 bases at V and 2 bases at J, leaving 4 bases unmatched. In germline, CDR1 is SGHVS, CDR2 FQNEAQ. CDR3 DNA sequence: TGTGCCAGCAGCTTAGCACCCGGACTAGCGGGGGCCTACAATGAGCAGTTCTTC. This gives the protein CASSLAPGLAGAYNEQFF.

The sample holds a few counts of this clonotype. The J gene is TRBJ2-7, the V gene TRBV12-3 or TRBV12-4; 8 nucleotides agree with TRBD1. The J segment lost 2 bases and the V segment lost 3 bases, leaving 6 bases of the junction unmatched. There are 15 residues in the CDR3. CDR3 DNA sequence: TGTGCCAGCAGTTTTGGACAGGGAGGCCCCTACGAGCAGTACTTC. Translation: CASSFGQGGPYEQYF.